Below are 27 T cell receptor beta chains sequenced from a single sample in a study of OX40 agonist ivuxolimab in advanced cancers. TCRdb's table, derived via immunoSEQ multiplex PCR, lists solely in-frame clones and lacks some. The data hold approximately 70,000 clones, with around 83% observed a single time. Source: CD4+ or CD8+ T cells sorted from blood, taken in a trial of the OX40 agonist ivuxolimab. These receptor sequences come from an adult with an advanced solid tumor such as melanoma, head and neck, liver or kidney cancer.

The V gene is TRBV9, the J gene TRBJ2-1, with D possibly being TRBD1 (6 bases). Germline V gene sequence: CDR1 SGDLS, CDR2 YYNGEE. Trimming left V 2 bases short and J 0 bases short, with 9 bases between. The CDR3 length is 15 residues. The DNA of the CDR3 is TGTGCCAGCAGCGTTATGGACAGCTCCTACAATGAGCAGTTCTTC. Translation: CASSVMDSSYNEQFF.

This chain links TRBV19 with TRBJ2-7; TRBD2 aligns across 9 bases. Germline loops: CDR1 LNHDA, CDR2 SQIVND (reference sequence). The CDR3 extends over 15 amino acids. Trimming cost V 1 base and J 3 bases; bases outside gene matches: 4. In nucleotides, the CDR3 is TGTGCCAGTAGTATAGCCCAGACTAGCGGCTACGAGCAGTACTTC. It encodes CASSIAQTSGYEQYF.

CDR3: CASSTGTGGYEQYF. The CDR3 DNA is TGTGCCAGCAGTACCGGCACAGGGGGTTACGAGCAGTACTTC. The rearrangement uses TRBV6-1 and TRBJ2-7; 8 bases are shared with TRBD1. The junction had 7 bases not matched to a gene; V was cut back by 5 bases and J by 4 bases. Per germline, CDR1 MNHNS and CDR2 SASEGT. This CDR3 has 14 residues.

This clone was recorded once. The chain recombines TRBV7-2 with TRBJ1-1, with 7 bases matching TRBD1. The CDR3 consists of 14 residues. The germline CDR1 and CDR2 sequences are SGHTA and FQGNSA. With V trimmed by 5 bases and J by 4 bases, 7 bases remained unmatched. The chain's CDR3 is CASSAQGQSTEAFF. The CDR3 nucleotides are TGTGCCAGCAGCGCACAGGGGCAATCCACTGAAGCTTTCTTT.

The chain recombines TRBV7-6 with TRBJ2-1, with D possibly matching TRBD1 (5 bases). The CDR3 runs 13 residues. V shed 5 bases and J shed 5 bases, with 10 bases lying between them. CDR1 is SGHVS and CDR2 is FNYEAQ in the germline V gene. The CDR3 region is CASSPGQHNEQFF. The CDR3 DNA is TGTGCCAGCAGCCCAGGACAACACAATGAGCAGTTCTTC.

The genes are TRBV19 and TRBJ1-4; 9 bases agree with TRBD1. The CDR3 runs 15 residues. After removal of 6 bases from V and 8 bases from J, the junction contained 10 bases not matched to a gene. Germline V CDR1 and CDR2: LNHDA, SQIVND (reference sequence). The CDR3, as DNA: TGTGCCAGTAGAAATACCGGGACAGGGTTGGAAAAACTGTTTTTT. Translation: CASRNTGTGLEKLFF.

This clone turned up a few times. The gene calls are TRBV18 and TRBJ2-1; the match to TRBD1 covers 8 bases. CDR1 is KGHSH, CDR2 LQKENI, per germline. The CDR3 is made up of 17 amino acids. Losses at the gene ends were 4 bases for V and 0 bases for J; bases not matched to a gene: 8. DNA for the CDR3: TGTGCCAGCTCACTAAGGACAGGGCAAAGCTCCTACAATGAGCAGTTCTTC. Its protein product is CASSLRTGQSSYNEQFF.

The V gene is TRBV9, the J gene TRBJ2-6; 11 nucleotides align to TRBD1. After removal of 3 bases from V and 3 bases from J, the junction contained 2 bases not matched to a gene. From germline, CDR1 is SGDLS and CDR2 YYNGEE. The CDR3 extends over 16 amino acids. The DNA of the CDR3 is TGTGCCAGCAGCGCCGGGACAGGGGGTGGGGCCAACGTCCTGACTTTC. Translated: CASSAGTGGGANVLTF.

V is TRBV7-7 and J is TRBJ1-1, with D hard to call. Germline V lookup: CDR1 SSHAT, CDR2 FNYEAQ (reference sequence). The CDR3 runs to 13 residues. With 2 bases removed from V and 4 bases from J, the gap between germline ends came to 8 bases. CDR3 loop: CASSLMAGTEAFF. The DNA for the CDR3 is TGTGCCAGCAGCTTAATGGCCGGCACTGAAGCTTTCTTT.

The chain uses TRBV28 and TRBJ2-1; the match to TRBD2 covers 11 bases. V lost 6 bases to trimming and J lost 6 bases; unmatched junction nucleotides: 7. The CDR3 sequence is 15 residues long. Germline lookup yields CDR1 MDHEN and CDR2 SYDVKM. The CDR3 reads CASRYSGGAANEQFF. CDR3 nucleotides: TGTGCCAGCAGGTATAGCGGGGGGGCGGCCAATGAGCAGTTCTTC.

The chain carries TRBV28 and TRBJ1-2; no firm D call. The CDR3 covers 11 residues. Trimming took off 5 bases at V and 5 bases at J, with 6 bases between the two ends. Germline CDR1 and CDR2: MDHEN and SYDVKM. The CDR3 DNA follows: TGTGCCAGCAGTGGAATATATGGCTACACCTTC. Its protein is CASSGIYGYTF.

Within the sample, this clone is medium-sized. The genes are TRBV9 and TRBJ1-1; D is undetermined. Germline V gene data show CDR1 as SGDLS and CDR2 as YYNGEE. This CDR3 contains 15 residues. V was trimmed by 5 bases and J by 1 base, leaving 15 bases between them. The CDR3 spells CASRAISVGNTEAFF. The CDR3 nucleotides are TGTGCCAGCAGGGCTATAAGTGTTGGGAACACTGAAGCTTTCTTT.

This chain connects TRBV6-5 to TRBJ2-7, with D unresolved. The germline V and J ends were trimmed by 2 bases and 6 bases, with 8 bases remaining between them. Germline V gene lookup returns CDR1 MNHEY and CDR2 SVGAGI. This CDR3 has 12 amino acids. The CDR3 nucleotides are TGTGCCAGCAGTTACCTAGGCCTCGAGCAGTACTTC. Its protein product is CASSYLGLEQYF.

V and J are TRBV5-1 and TRBJ2-2; perhaps TRBD1 as D (6 bases). Looked up from germline, CDR1 is SGHRS and CDR2 is YFSETQ. The CDR3 totals 20 residues. The V end lost 7 bases, the J end lost 9 bases, and 37 bases lay between the germline ends. The CDR3 nucleotides are TGCGCCAGCCTTCCAAATTTTCCGGGGCCGGCAGGGGTACTATCGAGGGAGCTGTTTTTT. It yields the protein CASLPNFPGPAGVLSRELFF.

This chain links TRBV29-1 with TRBJ1-1; possible D gene TRBD1, 6 bases. The V gene's germline CDR1 is SQVTM and CDR2 ANQGSEA. The CDR3 runs 16 residues. Trimming stripped 5 bases from V and 3 bases from J, with 22 bases between. The CDR3 loop is CSVLRGAVFFDTEAFF. CDR3 sequence (DNA): TGCAGCGTTCTTAGGGGGGCTGTTTTTTTTGACACTGAAGCTTTCTTT.

J is TRBJ1-1 and V is TRBV29-1; D is unclear. Germline-derived CDR1 and CDR2 are SQVTM and ANQGSEA. This CDR3 contains 12 residues. V was shortened by 4 bases and J by 0 bases, with 6 bases between the two germline ends. CDR3 sequence: CSVGYMNTEAFF. For the CDR3, the DNA is TGCAGCGTTGGGTACATGAACACTGAAGCTTTCTTT.

The chain employs TRBV11-3 and TRBJ2-1, with D maybe TRBD2 (5 bases). V was trimmed by 2 bases and J by 9 bases, leaving 11 bases between them. CDR1 and CDR2 from the germline V gene are SGHNT and YENEEA. The CDR3 is 13 residues long. In nucleotides, the CDR3 is TGTGCCAGCAGCTTAACACGAGAGGGTGAGCAGTTCTTC. This sequence encodes CASSLTREGEQFF.

This clone was found once. The chain couples TRBV27 to TRBJ2-1; the D call may be TRBD1 or TRBD2 (5 bases each). The ends were cut back, 6 bases at V and 2 bases at J, with 11 bases in the middle. This CDR3 contains 14 residues. In germline, CDR1 is MNHEY, CDR2 SMNVEV (reference sequence). Written as DNA, the CDR3 is TGTGCCAGCAGCATCCCGGGACCCTACAATGAGCAGTTCTTC. It yields the protein CASSIPGPYNEQFF.

V gene TRBV6-6 combines with J gene TRBJ2-7, with 10 bases fitting TRBD2. The CDR3 spans 14 residues. Germline-derived CDR1 and CDR2 are MNHNY and SVGAGI (reference sequence). Trimming cost V 5 bases and J 3 bases; bases outside gene matches: 4. CDR3 sequence (DNA): TGTGCCAGCAGTCCTCGGACTAGCGGCTACGAGCAGTACGTC. Translating gives CASSPRTSGYEQYV.

The V call is TRBV6-5, the J call TRBJ2-1; 8 bases are shared with TRBD1. The CDR3 spans 13 residues. The V segment lost 6 bases and the J segment 7 bases; nucleotides outside the gene matches: 5. Germline-derived CDR1 and CDR2 are MNHEY and SVGAGI. DNA of the CDR3: TGTGCCAGCAGCCTGGGACAGGCAAATGAGCAGTTCTTC. It encodes CASSLGQANEQFF.

The genes are TRBV28 and TRBJ2-1; 13 bases agree with TRBD2. Unmatched junction bases numbered 2, after V lost 5 bases and J lost 1 base. In germline, CDR1 is MDHEN, CDR2 SYDVKM. This CDR3 is 16 amino acids long. The CDR3 here is CASSPTSGGSYNEQFF. The DNA for the CDR3 is TGTGCCAGCAGTCCGACTAGCGGGGGGTCCTACAATGAGCAGTTCTTC.

This chain joins TRBV23-1 and TRBJ1-2, with TRBD1 matching over 7 bases. Being an ORF, TRBV23-1 has a function that is uncertain. After removal of 8 bases from V and 5 bases from J, the junction contained 14 bases not matched to a gene. The CDR3 contains 15 residues. CDR3 loop: CASPPRWGQPYGYTF. The CDR3 DNA follows: TGCGCCAGCCCTCCCCGGTGGGGACAGCCGTATGGCTACACCTTC.

The CDR3 here is CASSVLTGARTDTQYF. CDR3 bases: TGTGCCAGTAGTGTACTAACAGGGGCGCGAACAGATACGCAGTATTTT. The chain joins TRBV19 to TRBJ2-3; 7 nucleotides align to TRBD1. Germline CDR1 and CDR2: LNHDA and SQIVND (reference sequence). V dropped 5 bases and J dropped 3; count of bases not matched to a gene: 11. The CDR3 has 16 amino acids.

This clone was detected only a few times. V usage is TRBV5-4 and J usage is TRBJ1-2; 8 bases fit TRBD1. CDR1 is SGHNT and CDR2 is YYREEE in the germline V gene (reference sequence). J gave up 7 bases and V 5 bases, and 7 bases lay outside the gene matches. The CDR3 totals 13 residues. CDR3 protein: CASSPGQVFGYTF. Here the CDR3 DNA reads TGTGCCAGCAGTCCGGGACAGGTCTTTGGCTACACCTTC. Drawing the rest from reference TRBV5-4 and TRBJ1-2, the complete variable domain is ETGVTQSPTHLIKTRGQQVTLRCSSQSGHNTVSWYQQALGQGPQFIFQYYREEENGRGNFPPRFSGLQFPNYSSELNVNALELDDSALYLCASSPGQVFGYTFGSGTRLTVV.

About this clone: The junction and the germline gene differ at one end; a read error may be behind it. J is TRBJ2-2 and V is TRBV5-1; TRBD1 might be the D (5 bases). Germline V gene sequence: CDR1 SGHRS, CDR2 YFSETQ. The CDR3 is 13 residues long. CDR3 loop: CASTLTEAGELFF. CDR3 coding DNA: TGCGCCAGCACCTTGACAGAAGCCGGGGAGCTGTTTTTT.

J is TRBJ2-1 and V is TRBV27, with TRBD2 matching over 7 bases. The CDR3 totals 12 residues. Germline V gene data show CDR1 as MNHEY and CDR2 as SMNVEV (reference sequence). V gave up 8 bases and J gave up 6 bases; unmatched junction bases: 4. This chain's CDR3 is CASWGRVNEQFF. The DNA for the CDR3 is TGTGCCAGCTGGGGGAGGGTCAATGAGCAGTTCTTC.

The V and J genes are TRBV18 and TRBJ1-1, with D perhaps matching TRBD1 (5 bases). From germline, CDR1 is KGHSH and CDR2 LQKENI. V lost 3 bases to trimming and J lost 0 bases, with 11 bases between them. The CDR3 totals 15 residues. This CDR3 is CASSPKTVLNTEAFF. CDR3 DNA sequence: TGTGCCAGCTCACCTAAGACAGTGCTGAACACTGAAGCTTTCTTT.